This T cell receptor (beta chain) derives from a study of cytomegalovirus exposure and HLA in healthy donors. Study-wide results and caveats: Presence/absence analysis assumed near-uniform sequencing depth across donors. High sensitivity and specificity were reportedly achieved when the classifier diagnosed cytomegalovirus status. In a later analysis, at a false discovery rate of 0.05, 15,000 to 20,000 TCR beta sequences matched HLA alleles.

As regards this clone: The antigen is undetermined.

This PCR relied on a set of 60 Vbeta primers and 13 Jbeta primers. Under the authors' procedure: A later analysis tallied some 80 million unique TCR beta chains, 10 million to 12 million of them shared. Repertoires were generated with immunoSEQ multiplex PCR, while TCRdb's copy carries only in-frame clones and drops some. V and J calls and clone size follow that table, whereas D and trimming were derived from the DNA. The sample lists around 100,000 clones; roughly four fifths were seen once. The V and J ends lost 3 bases and 2 bases, in that order; junction bases with no gene match: 6. The CDR3 covers 15 residues. CDR1 is SGDLS and CDR2 is YYNGEE in the germline V gene.

This clonotype was sampled from a woman aged 18-30 years in good health and CMV-seropositive. This chain links TRBV9 with TRBJ2-5, with 8 bases that match TRBD2. Sequencing was performed on PBMCs. CDR3 amino acids: CASSGGSGRQETQYF. CDR3 DNA sequence: TGTGCCAGCAGCGGCGGGAGCGGGAGACAAGAGACCCAGTACTTC.